What follows are 6 T cell receptor beta chains derived from one specimen sequenced in a study of T-cell memory formation after mild COVID-19. One entry per CDR3 protein results from TCRdb running MiXCR on the 5' RACE reads. Here the sample spans about 160,000 distinct CDR3 sequences, roughly 31% being singletons. The sequenced material came from PBMCs or a T cell subset sorted from them (not recorded which). The receptors here all came from an adult woman who had mild COVID-19 (a few samples of this study predate the infection). Cell type and time point are not known.

This clonotype was seen a handful of times. The V call is TRBV5-1, the J call TRBJ2-5; 10 positions agree with TRBD2. Germline-derived CDR1 and CDR2 are SGHRS and YFSETQ. The CDR3 has 17 residues. The V and J ends lost 0 bases and 2 bases, in that order; junction bases with no gene match: 7. The CDR3 nucleotides are TGCGCCAGCAGCTTGGTTCGAGCGGGAGGGCGGCAAGAGACCCAGTACTTC. Translating it yields CASSLVRAGGRQETQYF.

This clonotype has a handful of counts. CDR3 in amino acids: CASSSHREEENEQFF. Written as DNA, the CDR3 is TGTGCCAGCAGCAGCCACAGGGAGGAGGAGAATGAGCAGTTCTTC. V and J are TRBV7-8 and TRBJ2-1; D could derive from TRBD1 or TRBD2 (6 bases each). V was clipped by 5 bases and J by 7 bases, with 18 bases between them. The CDR3 loop spans 15 amino acids. Looked up from germline, CDR1 is SGHVS and CDR2 is FQNEAQ.

V and J are TRBV5-4 and TRBJ2-1; D unresolved. Germline V gene sequence: CDR1 SGHNT, CDR2 YYREEE (reference sequence). The CDR3 is 15 residues long. V was trimmed by 0 bases and J by 4 bases, leaving 11 bases between them. The CDR3: CASSLGQREYNEQFF. The CDR3 DNA follows: TGTGCCAGCAGCTTGGGCCAGCGCGAATACAATGAGCAGTTCTTC. Complete variable domain (other parts from reference TRBV5-4 and TRBJ2-1): ETGVTQSPTHLIKTRGQQVTLRCSSQSGHNTVSWYQQALGQGPQFIFQYYREEENGRGNFPPRFSGLQFPNYSSELNVNALELDDSALYLCASSLGQREYNEQFFGPGTRLTVL.

CDR3 sequence reads: CASSSGTGGDEQFF. DNA of the CDR3: TGCGCCAGCAGCTCCGGGACAGGGGGCGATGAGCAGTTCTTC. The V and J genes are TRBV5-1 and TRBJ2-1; 12 nucleotides agree with TRBD1. The V and J ends lost 3 bases and 8 bases, in that order; junction bases with no gene match: 3. Germline CDR1 SGHRS, CDR2 YFSETQ. There are 14 residues in the CDR3. Drawing the rest from reference TRBV5-1 and TRBJ2-1, the complete variable domain is KAGVTQTPRYLIKTRGQQVTLSCSPISGHRSVSWYQQTPGQGLQFLFEYFSETQRNKGNFPGRFSGRQFSNSRSEMNVSTLELGDSALYLCASSSGTGGDEQFFGPGTRLTVL.

The sample holds a few counts of this clonotype. V and J are TRBV29-1 and TRBJ2-7; 12 bases fit TRBD1. Looked up from germline, CDR1 is SQVTM and CDR2 is ANQGSEA. The CDR3 sequence is 15 residues long. V shed 4 bases, J shed 2 bases, and the junction held 6 bases outside the gene matches. The CDR3 nucleotides are TGCAGCGTTGTAGGGGGGACAGGGGGCCCCTACGAGCAGTACTTC. The encoded protein is CSVVGGTGGPYEQYF.

The chain couples TRBV4-1 to TRBJ1-4, with D tentatively TRBD1 (6 bases). The germline V gene has CDR1 MGHRA and CDR2 YSYEKL. V was pared by 2 bases and J by 4 bases, with 8 bases between. This CDR3 spans 14 amino acids. CDR3 loop: CASSQQGNNEKLFF. Here the CDR3 DNA reads TGCGCCAGCAGCCAACAGGGGAATAATGAAAAACTGTTTTTT.